This TCR beta chain derives from a study of human T cells and chemical hapten exposure (dated by TCRdb to the early 2020s). With regard to the full study: Libraries were pooled for sequencing, and per-sample TCR yields varied mainly because of small differences in library volumes within the pool. Each blood RNA sample was used to sequence both TCR alpha and TCR beta chains. The study tracked peripheral blood TCR repertoire changes in vivo during primary and secondary sensitization to the hapten diphenylcyclopropenone (DPC) in alopecia patients. What the authors observed across the whole study: Repeated subsampling changed both the strength of the expansion versus patch-test correlation and the threshold at which that correlation became significant. The number of TCRs above 1 in 1000 frequency did not change with DPC sensitization; there was no evidence of global repertoire structure alterations.

The time point label, read with the paper, signifies: healthy volunteer bleed at 6 weeks. Total RNA was extracted from unfractionated whole blood collected in Tempus Blood RNA tubes. About 5 healthy volunteers acted as controls for TCR sequencing and had blood drawn at day 0, 2 weeks and 6 weeks. V ends up 2 bases short and J 4 bases short, with an unmatched junction base count of 13. Its CDR3 holds 16 amino acids, cysteine through phenylalanine. The entry retains the CDR3 DNA only, 48 bases that are in frame from base 1. From a lookup of the germline V gene (reference sequence), CDR1 and CDR2 are DFQATT and SNEGSKA. Libraries were constructed by RACE. TCRdb lists the instrument as NextSeq 500. Library preparation attached unique molecular identifiers to individual cDNA molecules for quantitative, reproducible TCR counting. Per the source publication's procedure: A median of around 100,000 TCRs per sample was observed, with a range of about 23,224 to 750,000. The Decombinator software suite was used to annotate V, J and CDR3 in the TCR reads. For the PS versus PT1 abundance plots, all samples were subsampled to the same number of TCRs (28,000). TCRs were defined as expanded if absent before sensitization and observed at least eight times at the 2-week time point. TCRdb reworked the public reads: Q25 trimming with fastp, MiXCR clone assembly, productive beta chains retained. One record per CDR3 amino acid sequence lists the most common genes and DNA. The V and J calls reflect TCRdb's pipeline rather than the authors' work. This sample has more than 75,000 distinct CDR3 sequences in its table, and approximately 8.6% of those were observed once. The ten most abundant clones make up less than 2% of the sample.

In its sample, this clonotype was seen many times. What this receptor recognizes is not known. Base qualities are not provided; no much larger clone lies one nucleotide away. The rearranged segments are TRBV20-1 and TRBJ2-7; TRBD2 matches 8 bases in the middle. This receptor was taken from a male donor in good health. Some clones in this sample may be carry-over from other donors' samples. Sequencing was performed on whole blood. The CDR3 corresponds to CSARPAIAGPVYEQYF. The nucleotides read TGCAGTGCTAGACCCGCAATAGCGGGGCCGGTTTACGAGCAGTACTTC.